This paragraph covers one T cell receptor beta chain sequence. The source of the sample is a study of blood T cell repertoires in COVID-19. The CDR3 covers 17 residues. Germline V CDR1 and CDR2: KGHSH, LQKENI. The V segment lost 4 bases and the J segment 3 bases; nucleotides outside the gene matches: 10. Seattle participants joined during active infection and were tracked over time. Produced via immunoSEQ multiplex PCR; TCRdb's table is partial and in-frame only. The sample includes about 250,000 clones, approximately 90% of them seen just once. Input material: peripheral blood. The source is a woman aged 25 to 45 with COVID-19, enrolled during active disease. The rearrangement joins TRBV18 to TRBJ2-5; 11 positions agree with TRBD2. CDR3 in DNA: TGTGCCAGCTCACAACTTCCCCAACTAGCGGGGGAAGAGACCCAGTACTTC. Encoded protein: CASSQLPQLAGEETQYF.